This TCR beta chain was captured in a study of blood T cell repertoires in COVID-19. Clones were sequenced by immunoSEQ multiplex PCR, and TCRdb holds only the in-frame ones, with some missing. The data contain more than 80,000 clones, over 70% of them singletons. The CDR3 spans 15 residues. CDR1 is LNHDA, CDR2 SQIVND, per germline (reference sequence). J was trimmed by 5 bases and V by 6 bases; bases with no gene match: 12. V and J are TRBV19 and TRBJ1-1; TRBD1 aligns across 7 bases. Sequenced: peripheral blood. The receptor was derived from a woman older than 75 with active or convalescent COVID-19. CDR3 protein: CASSQSGAGGTEAFF. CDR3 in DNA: TGTGCCAGTAGCCAAAGTGGGGCAGGGGGGACTGAAGCTTTCTTT.